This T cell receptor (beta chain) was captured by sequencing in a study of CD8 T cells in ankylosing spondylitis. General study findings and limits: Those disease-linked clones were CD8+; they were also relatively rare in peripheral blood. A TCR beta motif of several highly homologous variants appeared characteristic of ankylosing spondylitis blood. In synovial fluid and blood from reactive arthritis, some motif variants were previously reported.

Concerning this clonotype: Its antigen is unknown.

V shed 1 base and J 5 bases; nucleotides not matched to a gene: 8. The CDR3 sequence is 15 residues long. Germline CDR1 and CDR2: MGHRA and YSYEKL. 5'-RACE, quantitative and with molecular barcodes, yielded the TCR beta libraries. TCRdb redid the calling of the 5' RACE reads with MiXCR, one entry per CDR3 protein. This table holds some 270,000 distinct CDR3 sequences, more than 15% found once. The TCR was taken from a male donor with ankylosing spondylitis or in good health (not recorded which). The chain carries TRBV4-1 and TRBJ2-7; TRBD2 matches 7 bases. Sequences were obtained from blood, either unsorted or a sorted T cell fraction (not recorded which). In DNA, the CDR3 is TGCGCCAGCAGCCAAGTAAGCCTAGCGGAGGACGAGCAGTACTTC. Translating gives CASSQVSLAEDEQYF.